This T cell receptor beta chain was recovered during a study of T cell responses to AZD1222 COVID-19 vaccine. As concerns this clone: Its antigen is not identified.

Study conclusions and caveats: Females made up more of the donors, who were largely white British, and clonal diversity may have come out too low.

V lost 1 base to trimming and J lost 8 bases; unmatched junction nucleotides: 5. In germline, CDR1 is SEHNR, CDR2 FQNEAQ (reference sequence). The CDR3 length is 14 residues. Profiled with immunoSEQ multiplex PCR; TCRdb holds only in-frame clones, not every one. The sample shows some 39,000 clones, 90% of them seen only once. The sequence was collected from an adult who received the AZD1222 COVID-19 vaccine. V and J are TRBV7-9 and TRBJ1-2; 9 positions match TRBD1. The starting material was peripheral blood, obtained 28 days after the second AZD1222 dose. CDR3 region: CASSLGGQGGGYTF. In nucleotides, the CDR3 is TGTGCCAGCAGCTTAGGGGGACAGGGTGGCGGCTACACCTTC.